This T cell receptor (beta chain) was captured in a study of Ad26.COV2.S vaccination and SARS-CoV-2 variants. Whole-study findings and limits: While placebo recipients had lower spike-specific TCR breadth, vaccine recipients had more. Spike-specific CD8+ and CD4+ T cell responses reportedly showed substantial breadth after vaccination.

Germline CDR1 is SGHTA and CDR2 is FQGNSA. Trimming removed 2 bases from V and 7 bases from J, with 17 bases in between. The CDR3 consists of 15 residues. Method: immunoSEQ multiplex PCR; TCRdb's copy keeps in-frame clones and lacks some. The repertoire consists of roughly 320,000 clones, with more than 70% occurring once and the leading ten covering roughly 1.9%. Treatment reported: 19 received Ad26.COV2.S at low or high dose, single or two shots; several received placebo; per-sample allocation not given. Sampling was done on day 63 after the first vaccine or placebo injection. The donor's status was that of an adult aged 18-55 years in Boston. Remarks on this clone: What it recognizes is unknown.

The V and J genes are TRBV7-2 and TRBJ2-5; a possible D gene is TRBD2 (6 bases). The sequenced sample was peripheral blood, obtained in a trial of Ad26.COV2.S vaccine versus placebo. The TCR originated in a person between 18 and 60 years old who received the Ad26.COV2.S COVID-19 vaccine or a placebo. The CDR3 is CASSLSVNPEGTQYF. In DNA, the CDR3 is TGTGCCAGCAGCTTAAGTGTGAACCCGGAGGGGACCCAGTACTTC. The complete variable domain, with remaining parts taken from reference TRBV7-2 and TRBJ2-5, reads GAGVSQSPSNKVTEKGKDVELRCDPISGHTALYWYRQSLGQGLEFLIYFQGNSAPDKSGLPSDRFSAERTGGSVSTLTIQRTQQEDSAVYLCASSLSVNPEGTQYFGPGTRLLVL.